A selection of T cell receptor beta chains follows, all from one sample in a study of blood T cell repertoires in COVID-19. Produced via immunoSEQ multiplex PCR; TCRdb's table is partial and in-frame only. The profile shows 45,000 to 60,000 clones, approximately 82% of them singletons. The sample taken for sequencing was peripheral blood. All receptors derive from a human donor in a cohort sampled during active COVID-19. Each CDR3 is given with its conserved first and last residue. Fields, in order: CDR3 protein, CDR3 DNA, V gene, clone size, D gene, J gene. The D gene is left open where the match is weak. The size of a clone is reported for some rows only, either as once, few or many, or as a class for expanded clones.

CASSQDYVGIGGYNEQFF	TGCGCCAGCAGCCAAGATTACGTGGGGATAGGAGGATACAATGAGCAGTTCTTC	TRBV4-3	NA	NA	TRBJ2-1
CASSSGTGPYNEQFF	TGCGCCAGCAGCTCCGGGACAGGGCCCTACAATGAGCAGTTCTTC	TRBV5-1	NA	TRBD1	TRBJ2-1
CASSFGGTGLSQTQYF	TGCGCCAGCAGCTTTGGCGGGACTGGATTGAGTCAGACCCAGTACTTC	TRBV5-1	NA	NA	TRBJ2-5
CASMASGEETQYF	TGTGCCAGCATGGCTAGCGGGGAAGAGACCCAGTACTTC	TRBV12-3/TRBV12-4	NA	TRBD2	TRBJ2-5
CASRTSSGANVLTF	TGCGCCAGCAGGACAAGCTCTGGGGCCAACGTCCTGACTTTC	TRBV4-3	once	NA	TRBJ2-6
CASSLLAGAEAFF	TGTGCCAGCAGTTTGCTGGCAGGGGCGGAAGCTTTCTTT	TRBV12-3/TRBV12-4	NA	NA	TRBJ1-1
CASSSGGGPNTEAFF	TGTGCCAGCAGTTCCGGAGGGGGCCCGAACACTGAAGCTTTCTTT	TRBV2	once	TRBD1	TRBJ1-1
CASSFSMGASYEQYF	TGTGCCAGCAGCTTTTCCATGGGAGCCTCCTACGAGCAGTACTTC	TRBV13	NA	NA	TRBJ2-7
CASSYSSGEGYTF	TGTGCCAGCAGTTACTCGAGTGGAGAGGGCTACACCTTC	TRBV6-6	NA	NA	TRBJ1-2
CASSSTWNQPQHF	TGTGCCAGCAGTTCTACCTGGAATCAGCCCCAGCATTTT	TRBV28	few	NA	TRBJ1-5
CASSQGLQGGRNQPQHF	TGTGCCAGCAGCCAAGGTTTACAGGGAGGGCGGAATCAGCCCCAGCATTTT	TRBV3-1/TRBV3-2	NA	NA	TRBJ1-5
CASSARTGGSYGYTF	TGTGCCAGCAGTGCGCGGACAGGGGGTAGCTATGGCTACACCTTC	TRBV2	NA	TRBD1	TRBJ1-2
CASSLPGQYSNQPQHF	TGTGCCAGTAGTTTACCGGGACAATATAGCAATCAGCCCCAGCATTTT	TRBV19	NA	NA	TRBJ1-5
CAISGRGQGNYGYTF	TGTGCCATCTCCGGTCGGGGACAGGGTAACTATGGCTACACCTTC	TRBV7-9	few	TRBD1	TRBJ1-2
CASSQERDSPLHF	TGCGCCAGCAGCCAAGAACGGGATTCACCCCTCCACTTT	TRBV4-1	large	NA	TRBJ1-6
CASSERIYGDNQPQHF	TGTGCCAGCAGTGAAAGAATATACGGGGATAATCAGCCCCAGCATTTT	TRBV6-1	once	NA	TRBJ1-5
CASRYAQGNYEQYF	TGTGCCAGCAGGTACGCACAGGGCAACTACGAGCAGTACTTC	TRBV6-2/TRBV6-3	NA	NA	TRBJ2-7
CASSSTTRNTGELFF	TGTGCCAGCAGCTCAACCACTAGGAACACCGGGGAGCTGTTTTTT	TRBV7-9	NA	NA	TRBJ2-2
CASSDGLSNQPQHF	TGTGCCAGCAGCGACGGACTGAGCAATCAGCCCCAGCATTTT	TRBV3-1/TRBV3-2	NA	NA	TRBJ1-5
CASSTTGGGLDGYTF	TGTGCCAGCAGTACTACAGGGGGCGGGTTGGATGGCTACACCTTC	TRBV6-6	NA	TRBD1	TRBJ1-2
CAWSVGGQGYTF	TGTGCCTGGAGTGTAGGTGGGCAGGGCTACACCTTC	TRBV30	NA	NA	TRBJ1-2
CASSLATDTQYF	TGTGCCAGCAGCTTAGCCACAGATACGCAGTATTTT	TRBV5-4	few	NA	TRBJ2-3
CAWSVLDSTNYGYTF	TGTGCCTGGAGTGTACTGGACAGTACTAACTATGGCTACACCTTC	TRBV30	NA	NA	TRBJ1-2
CATSRDLVSGGVFSYEQYF	TGTGCCACCAGCAGAGATCTGGTTAGCGGGGGAGTGTTTTCCTACGAGCAGTACTTC	TRBV15	NA	TRBD2	TRBJ2-7
CASSYGAGKGETQYF	TGTGCCAGCAGTTACGGCGCAGGGAAAGGAGAGACCCAGTACTTC	TRBV6-5	NA	NA	TRBJ2-5
CAWRAGDPTEAFF	TGTGCCTGGAGAGCAGGGGATCCCACTGAAGCTTTCTTT	TRBV30	NA	NA	TRBJ1-1
CASSLARWVSSYEQYF	TGTGCCAGCAGCTTAGCGCGGTGGGTCAGTTCCTACGAGCAGTACTTC	TRBV7-8	NA	NA	TRBJ2-7
CASSYSRGTGRYNEQFF	TGTGCCAGCAGTTACTCGAGAGGGACAGGGCGCTACAATGAGCAGTTCTTC	TRBV6-2/TRBV6-3	NA	TRBD1	TRBJ2-1
CASSPGQTYEQYF	TGCGCCAGCAGCCCCGGACAGACCTACGAGCAGTACTTC	TRBV5-1	NA	NA	TRBJ2-7
CASSQLVGQGFNEKLFF	TGTGCCAGCAGCCAACTAGTGGGACAGGGGTTCAATGAAAAACTGTTTTTT	TRBV7-9	NA	TRBD1	TRBJ1-4
CASSLVGTGGNTIYF	TGTGCCAGCAGCTTGGTGGGGACAGGGGGAAACACCATATATTTT	TRBV5-4	few	TRBD1	TRBJ1-3
CASSQAGQDFAAFF	TGTGCCAGCAGCCAGGCTGGACAGGATTTCGCGGCTTTCTTT	TRBV3-1/TRBV3-2	NA	TRBD1	TRBJ1-1
CASSLTSYEQYF	TGTGCCAGCAGCCTTACTTCCTACGAGCAGTACTTC	TRBV6-2/TRBV6-3	NA	NA	TRBJ2-7
CASSYDRRGAGTEAFF	TGTGCCAGCAGTTACGACCGGCGGGGCGCGGGTACTGAAGCTTTCTTT	TRBV6-5	NA	NA	TRBJ1-1
CASSVGGDEQFF	TGTGCCAGCAGCGTAGGGGGGGATGAGCAGTTCTTC	TRBV9	NA	NA	TRBJ2-1
CASSFRVEAFF	TGTGCCAGCAGTTTCCGGGTTGAAGCTTTCTTT	TRBV28	once	NA	TRBJ1-1
CASSPFEGRSYEQYF	TGTGCCAGCTCACCATTTGAGGGCCGATCCTACGAGCAGTACTTC	TRBV18	NA	NA	TRBJ2-7
CASSLGQGPDEQYF	TGTGCCAGCAGTTTAGGACAGGGGCCCGACGAGCAGTACTTC	TRBV27	NA	TRBD1	TRBJ2-7
CASSFGPSGTEAFF	TGTGCCAGCAGCTTCGGGCCCTCCGGGACAGAAGCTTTCTTT	TRBV7-2	NA	NA	TRBJ1-1
CSGADRADEKLFF	TGCAGCGGGGCGGACAGGGCTGATGAAAAACTGTTTTTT	TRBV29-1	NA	TRBD1	TRBJ1-4